The T cell receptor beta chain under discussion was sequenced for a study of blood T cell repertoires in COVID-19. The overall study: T cells, B-cell-depleted T cells, or PBMCs provided the cDNA or gDNA that served as material.

This table comes from immunoSEQ multiplex PCR, and its TCRdb copy is limited to in-frame clones, with some not included. The table records 85,000 to 130,000 clones, about 70% of them present only once. The CDR3 is 17 amino acids. Germline assignment: CDR1 SGDLS and CDR2 YYNGEE. Trimming took 0 bases from V and 8 from J, leaving 20 bases between them. The receptor was derived from a human donor with acute or convalescent COVID-19. The donor label of this sample is uncertain. J is TRBJ1-4 and V is TRBV9, with no clear D. The specimen sequenced was peripheral blood. As DNA, the CDR3 is TGTGCCAGCAGCGTAGGCCAATTGGGAGGCCGAGGAGAAAAACTGTTTTTT. Translating gives CASSVGQLGGRGEKLFF.